The 24 T cell receptor beta chains listed next were all sequenced from one sample in a study of PD-L1 blockade in urothelial cancer. Time point here: peripheral blood 6 weeks after treatment start. Produced via immunoSEQ multiplex PCR; TCRdb's table is partial and in-frame only. The table records about 45,000 clones, approximately 78% of them present only once. The sample consisted of PBMCs, taken around atezolizumab (anti-PD-L1) treatment. The source is a man aged 55 to 69 with urothelial cancer.

Here the CDR3 reads CASSEIAGNSPLHF. The CDR3 region has the DNA TGTGCCAGCAGTGAAATCGCCGGGAATTCACCCCTCCACTTT. The gene calls are TRBV6-1 and TRBJ1-6; D gene uncertain. The germline gives CDR1 MNHNS, CDR2 SASEGT. V gave up 2 bases and J gave up 7 bases, with 9 bases separating them. CDR3 length: 14 amino acids.

The chain employs TRBV4-3 and TRBJ1-4; D gene ambiguous. The germline gives CDR1 LGHNA, CDR2 YSLEER. Deletions cut 0 bases from V and 0 bases from J, with 8 bases between. CDR3 length equals 16 residues. The CDR3 protein is CASSQERQTTNEKLFF. In DNA, the CDR3 is TGCGCCAGCAGCCAAGAGAGGCAGACAACTAATGAAAAACTGTTTTTT.

The chain employs TRBV5-6 and TRBJ2-5; TRBD2 matches 7 bases. The CDR3 totals 14 residues. The J segment lost 4 bases and the V segment lost 4 bases, leaving 7 bases of the junction unmatched. Germline CDR1 SGHDT, CDR2 YYEEEE. Written as DNA, the CDR3 is TGTGCCAGCAGCCTTGCCGGGGAGGGAGAGACCCAGTACTTC. Protein product: CASSLAGEGETQYF.

CDR3 DNA: TGTGCCAGCAGTGGGGGGACAGGGGGCACTGAAGCTTTCTTT. Protein: CASSGGTGGTEAFF. The chain employs TRBV2 and TRBJ1-1, with 11 bases fitting TRBD1. CDR1 and CDR2 from the germline V gene are SNHLY and FYNNEI. J gave up 4 bases and V 4 bases, and 2 bases lay outside the gene matches. The CDR3 has 14 residues.

The chain combines TRBV4-3 with TRBJ2-7; 9 positions match TRBD2. The CDR3 runs to 15 residues. Germline V gene data show CDR1 as LGHNA and CDR2 as YSLEER. J gave up 1 base and V 3 bases, and 4 bases lay outside the gene matches. CDR3 nucleotide sequence: TGCGCCAGCAGCCAGCGGGAGGGGGGGTCCTACGAGCAGTACTTC. Protein sequence: CASSQREGGSYEQYF.

The V call is TRBV2, the J call TRBJ2-2; 7 bases are shared with TRBD1. The CDR3 contains 14 residues. The trim removed 6 bases at V and 2 bases at J, leaving 3 bases unmatched. The V gene's germline CDR1 is SNHLY and CDR2 FYNNEI. The CDR3 region has the DNA TGTGCCAGCAGGGGGGACAGCAACACCGGGGAGCTGTTTTTT. The encoded protein is CASRGDSNTGELFF. Drawing the rest from reference TRBV2 and TRBJ2-2, the complete variable domain is EPEVTQTPSHQVTQMGQEVILRCVPISNHLYFYWYRQILGQKVEFLVSFYNNEISEKSEIFDDQFSVERPDGSNFTLKIRSTKLEDSAMYFCASRGDSNTGELFFGEGSRLTVL.

This chain uses TRBV6-1 with TRBJ1-3, with D possibly TRBD1 on 6 matching bases. The CDR3 runs 16 residues. Germline V lookup: CDR1 MNHNS, CDR2 SASEGT. V was cut by 2 bases and J by 0 bases, with 11 bases left in between. This CDR3 reads CASSEFGRGSGNTIYF. The DNA for the CDR3 is TGTGCCAGCAGTGAATTCGGCAGGGGCTCTGGAAACACCATATATTTT.

This clone was detected a few times. The chain couples TRBV5-5 to TRBJ1-5, with a tentative D call TRBD1 (5 bases). CDR1 is SGHKS, CDR2 YYEKEE, per germline (reference sequence). Deletions cut 4 bases from V and 1 base from J, with 12 bases between. CDR3 size: 15 residues. The CDR3 DNA is TGTGCCAGCAGCGAAAGGGGTGGAAGCAATCAGCCCCAGCATTTT. This sequence encodes CASSERGGSNQPQHF.

The chain joins TRBV4-1 to TRBJ2-7; 10 nucleotides align to TRBD1. V trimming: 1 base; J trimming: 0 bases; junction bases outside the gene matches: 9. The CDR3 totals 18 residues. Looked up from germline, CDR1 is MGHRA and CDR2 is YSYEKL. The CDR3 coding sequence is TGCGCCAGCAGCCAAGTCCTATTTCGGACAGGGGGCTCCTACGAGCAGTACTTC. It yields the protein CASSQVLFRTGGSYEQYF.

DNA of the CDR3: TGTGCCAGCAGTTTATTGACAGGCGTGCAGTTCTTC. Translation gives CASSLLTGVQFF. This rearrangement joins TRBV27 to TRBJ2-1; possibly TRBD1 for D (6 bases). Trimming removed 1 base from V and 12 bases from J, with 10 bases in between. CDR1 MNHEY and CDR2 SMNVEV come from the germline V gene (reference sequence). This CDR3 contains 12 residues.

V and J are TRBV4-1 and TRBJ1-1, with 9 bases lining up with TRBD1. V lost 0 bases and J lost 3; bases outside the gene matches: 11. The CDR3 has 18 residues. Germline CDR1 reads MGHRA; CDR2 reads YSYEKL. CDR3 bases: TGCGCCAGCAGCCAAGATTGGGGGACAGGGCCTGGGGACACTGAAGCTTTCTTT. It translates to CASSQDWGTGPGDTEAFF.

The chain is built from TRBV18 and TRBJ2-3, with 10 bases lining up with TRBD2. Trimming at V came to 3 bases and at J to 0 bases, leaving 9 bases not matched to a gene. CDR3 length: 18 amino acids. CDR1 and CDR2 from the germline V gene are KGHSH and LQKENI. The CDR3 DNA sequence: TGTGCCAGCTCACCCTATGGGACTAGCGCCACTAGCACAGATACGCAGTATTTT. Residues: CASSPYGTSATSTDTQYF. Using reference TRBV18 and TRBJ2-3 for the parts outside the CDR3, the full variable domain is NAGVMQNPRHLVRRRGQEARLRCSPMKGHSHVYWYRQLPEEGLKFMVYLQKENIIDESGMPKERFSAEFPKEGPSILRIQQVVRGDSAAYFCASSPYGTSATSTDTQYFGPGTRLTVL.

This clone was picked up one time. The chain uses TRBV6-5 and TRBJ2-3; D gene ambiguous. The CDR3 extends over 14 amino acids. Germline lookup yields CDR1 MNHEY and CDR2 SVGAGI. Trimming pared 6 bases from V and 2 bases from J, leaving 12 bases between. Written as DNA, the CDR3 is TGTGCCAGCAGACACCAGGTGAACACAGATACGCAGTATTTT. Its protein product is CASRHQVNTDTQYF.

This clone is a singleton in its sample. CDR3 loop: CASTGTGAAKNIQYF. Here the CDR3 DNA reads TGTGCCAGCACCGGGACAGGGGCCGCCAAAAACATTCAGTACTTC. The rearrangement uses TRBV28 and TRBJ2-4; 10 positions agree with TRBD1. V dropped 7 bases and J dropped 1; count of bases not matched to a gene: 4. This CDR3 has 15 residues. CDR1 MDHEN and CDR2 SYDVKM come from the germline V gene. Full variable domain (rest looked up from reference TRBV28 and TRBJ2-4): DVKVTQSSRYLVKRTGEKVFLECVQDMDHENMFWYRQDPGLGLRLIYFSYDVKMKEKGDIPEGYSVSREKKERFSLILESASTNQTSMYLCASTGTGAAKNIQYFGAGTRLSVL.

This clone has just a few counts. The chain recombines TRBV19 with TRBJ2-3, with TRBD1 identical over 10 bases. V was pared by 1 base and J by 5 bases, with 3 bases of the junction left unmatched. Germline CDR1 reads LNHDA; CDR2 reads SQIVND (reference sequence). CDR3 size: 15 residues. The CDR3 reads CASSIGDRGEDTQYF. The DNA for the CDR3 is TGTGCCAGTAGTATAGGGGACAGGGGCGAAGATACGCAGTATTTT.

V is TRBV28 and J is TRBJ1-4; D is unclear. Germline CDR1 reads MDHEN; CDR2 reads SYDVKM. CDR3 length: 14 residues. V lost 10 bases, J lost 6 bases, and 18 bases lay in between. The CDR3 sequence is CATSGAQKYEKLFF. Written as DNA, the CDR3 is TGTGCCACCTCGGGTGCGCAGAAGTATGAAAAACTGTTTTTT. Using reference TRBV28 and TRBJ1-4 for the parts outside the CDR3, the full variable domain is DVKVTQSSRYLVKRTGEKVFLECVQDMDHENMFWYRQDPGLGLRLIYFSYDVKMKEKGDIPEGYSVSREKKERFSLILESASTNQTSMYLCATSGAQKYEKLFFGSGTQLSVL.

CDR3: CASSFGGAYETQYF. The CDR3, as DNA: TGCGCCAGCAGCTTCGGGGGGGCCTATGAGACCCAGTACTTC. The rearrangement uses TRBV5-1 and TRBJ2-5, with 8 bases that match TRBD2. The CDR3 spans 14 residues. The V gene's germline CDR1 is SGHRS and CDR2 YFSETQ. The V segment lost 2 bases and the J segment 5 bases; nucleotides outside the gene matches: 5. Full variable domain (outside the CDR3, taken from reference TRBV5-1 and TRBJ2-5): KAGVTQTPRYLIKTRGQQVTLSCSPISGHRSVSWYQQTPGQGLQFLFEYFSETQRNKGNFPGRFSGRQFSNSRSEMNVSTLELGDSALYLCASSFGGAYETQYFGPGTRLLVL.

V gene TRBV7-9 combines with J gene TRBJ2-5; D is uncertain. CDR1 and CDR2 (germline): SEHNR, FQNEAQ (reference sequence). With 1 base removed from V and 5 bases from J, the gap between germline ends came to 5 bases. This CDR3 is 12 amino acids long. This CDR3 is CASSLVQETQYF. As DNA, the CDR3 is TGTGCCAGCAGCTTAGTTCAGGAGACCCAGTACTTC.

The chain uses TRBV18 and TRBJ2-1; unclear D gene. V was cut by 0 bases and J by 3 bases, with 12 bases left in between. CDR1 is KGHSH, CDR2 LQKENI, per germline. The CDR3 loop spans 16 amino acids. The CDR3 sequence is CASSPPEATGYNEQFF. CDR3 DNA: TGTGCCAGCTCACCACCTGAAGCAACGGGCTACAATGAGCAGTTCTTC.

V is TRBV7-9 and J is TRBJ1-5; D gene uncertain. The germline V and J ends were trimmed by 2 bases and 9 bases, with 14 bases remaining between them. The germline gives CDR1 SEHNR, CDR2 FQNEAQ (reference sequence). This CDR3 contains 14 residues. CDR3: CASSLTSEVRPQHF. The CDR3 DNA reads as TGTGCCAGCAGCTTAACGTCCGAGGTGCGGCCCCAGCATTTT.

This chain links TRBV18 with TRBJ1-5; D possibly corresponds to TRBD1 (5 bases). Germline CDR1 is KGHSH and CDR2 is LQKENI. Between the trimmed V and J ends, which lost 5 bases and 7 bases, there was a span of 18 bases. The CDR3 consists of 15 residues. The CDR3 bases are TGTGCCAGCTCATCTAACTCAGGGTCTCGGCAGCCCCAGCATTTT. This translates into CASSSNSGSRQPQHF.

The rearrangement joins TRBV6-6 to TRBJ1-1; perhaps TRBD1 as D (6 bases). The CDR3 extends over 12 amino acids. Germline V CDR1 and CDR2: MNHNY, SVGAGI (reference sequence). V gave up 8 bases and J gave up 7 bases, with 14 bases separating them. The CDR3 DNA reads as TGTGCCAGCGGCCTGGCAGGGGTTGAAGCTTTCTTT. Its translation: CASGLAGVEAFF.

This clone was seen a handful of times. J is TRBJ1-4 and V is TRBV23-1; TRBD1 agrees at 7 bases. TRBV23-1 is noted as an ORF with a role that remains uncertain. This CDR3 has 15 amino acids. With V trimmed by 4 bases and J by 7 bases, 9 bases remained unmatched. The CDR3 nucleotides are TGCGCCAGCAGTCTAAAACAGGGGACGGCTGAAAAACTGTTTTTT. Protein: CASSLKQGTAEKLFF.

The chain employs TRBV6-5 and TRBJ1-2; 9 bases line up with TRBD1. The V and J ends lost 6 bases and 6 bases, in that order; junction bases with no gene match: 5. The V gene's germline CDR1 is MNHEY and CDR2 SVGAGI. There are 13 residues in the CDR3. CDR3 in DNA: TGTGCCAGCAGCGCAAACAGGGGGCATGGCTACACCTTC. Its protein is CASSANRGHGYTF.